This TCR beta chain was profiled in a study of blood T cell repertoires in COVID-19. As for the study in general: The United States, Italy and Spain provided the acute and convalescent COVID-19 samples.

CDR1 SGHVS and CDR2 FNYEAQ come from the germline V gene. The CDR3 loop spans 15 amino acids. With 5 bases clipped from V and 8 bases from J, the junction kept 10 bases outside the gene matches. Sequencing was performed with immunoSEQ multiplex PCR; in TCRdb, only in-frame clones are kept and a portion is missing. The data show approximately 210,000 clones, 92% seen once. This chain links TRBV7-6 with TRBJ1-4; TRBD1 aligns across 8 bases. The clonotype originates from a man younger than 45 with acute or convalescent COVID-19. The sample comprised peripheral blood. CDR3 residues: CASSPPGQVGEKLFF. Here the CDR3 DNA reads TGTGCCAGCAGCCCCCCGGGACAGGTCGGCGAAAAACTGTTTTTT.